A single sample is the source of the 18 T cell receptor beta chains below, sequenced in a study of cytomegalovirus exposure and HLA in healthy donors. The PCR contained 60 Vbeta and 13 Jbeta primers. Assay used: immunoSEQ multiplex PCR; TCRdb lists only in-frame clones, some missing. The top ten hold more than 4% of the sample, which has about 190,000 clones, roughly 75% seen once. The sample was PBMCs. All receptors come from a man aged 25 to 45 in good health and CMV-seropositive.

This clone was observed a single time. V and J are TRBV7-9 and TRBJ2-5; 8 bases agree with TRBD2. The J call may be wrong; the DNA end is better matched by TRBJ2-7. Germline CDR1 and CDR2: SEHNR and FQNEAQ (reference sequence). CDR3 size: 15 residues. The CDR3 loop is CASSTTTSGTYEQYF. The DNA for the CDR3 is TGTGCCAGCAGCACTACCACTAGCGGAACCTACGAGCAGTACTTC.

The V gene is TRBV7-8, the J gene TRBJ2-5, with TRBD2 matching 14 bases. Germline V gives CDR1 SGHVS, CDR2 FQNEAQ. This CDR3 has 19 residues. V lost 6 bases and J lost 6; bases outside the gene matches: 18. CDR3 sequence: CASRTHGTSGSGGWKTQYF. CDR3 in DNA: TGTGCCAGCAGGACCCACGGGACTAGCGGGAGTGGCGGCTGGAAGACCCAGTACTTC. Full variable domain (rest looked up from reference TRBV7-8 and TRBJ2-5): GAGVSQSPRYKVAKRGQDVALRCDPISGHVSLFWYQQALGQGPEFLTYFQNEAQLDKSGLPSDRFFAERPEGSVSTLKIQRTQQEDSAVYLCASRTHGTSGSGGWKTQYFGPGTRLLVL.

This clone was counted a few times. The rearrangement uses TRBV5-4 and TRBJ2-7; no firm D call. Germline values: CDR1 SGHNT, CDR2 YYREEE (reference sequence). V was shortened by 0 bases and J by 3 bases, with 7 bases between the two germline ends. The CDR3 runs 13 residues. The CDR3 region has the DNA TGTGCCAGCAGCTTGGTCCACAGCTACGAGCAGTACTTC. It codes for CASSLVHSYEQYF.

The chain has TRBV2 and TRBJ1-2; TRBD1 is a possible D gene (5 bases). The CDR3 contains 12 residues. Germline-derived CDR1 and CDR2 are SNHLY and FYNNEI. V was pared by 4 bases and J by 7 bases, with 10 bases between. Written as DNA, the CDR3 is TGTGCCAGCAGTGGAGACAGAGGTGGCTACACCTTC. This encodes CASSGDRGGYTF.

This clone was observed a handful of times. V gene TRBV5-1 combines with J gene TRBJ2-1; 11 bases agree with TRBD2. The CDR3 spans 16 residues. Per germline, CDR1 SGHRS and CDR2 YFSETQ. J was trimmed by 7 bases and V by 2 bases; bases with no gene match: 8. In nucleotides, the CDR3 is TGCGCCAGCAGCTTAATACTAGCGGGAGCCCATAATGAGCAGTTCTTC. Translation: CASSLILAGAHNEQFF.

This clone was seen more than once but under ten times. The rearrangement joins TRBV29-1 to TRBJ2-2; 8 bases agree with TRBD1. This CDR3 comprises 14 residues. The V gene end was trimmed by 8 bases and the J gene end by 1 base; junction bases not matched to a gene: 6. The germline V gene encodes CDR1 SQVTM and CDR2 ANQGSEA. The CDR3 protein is CSFRGTGNTGELFF. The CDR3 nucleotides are TGCAGCTTCAGGGGGACAGGGAACACCGGGGAGCTGTTTTTT.

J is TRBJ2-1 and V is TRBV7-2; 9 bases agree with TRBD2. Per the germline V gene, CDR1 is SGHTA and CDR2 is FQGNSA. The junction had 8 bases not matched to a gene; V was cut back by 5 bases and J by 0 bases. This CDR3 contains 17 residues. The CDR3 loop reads CASSGRLAVSSYNEQFF. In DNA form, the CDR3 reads TGTGCCAGCAGCGGTCGACTAGCGGTTAGCTCCTACAATGAGCAGTTCTTC.

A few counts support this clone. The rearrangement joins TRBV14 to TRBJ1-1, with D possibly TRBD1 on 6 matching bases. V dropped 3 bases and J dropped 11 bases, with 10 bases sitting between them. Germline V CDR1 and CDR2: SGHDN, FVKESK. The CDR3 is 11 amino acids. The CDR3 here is CASSQGAKAFF. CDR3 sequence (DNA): TGTGCCAGCAGCCAGGGGGCTAAGGCTTTCTTT.

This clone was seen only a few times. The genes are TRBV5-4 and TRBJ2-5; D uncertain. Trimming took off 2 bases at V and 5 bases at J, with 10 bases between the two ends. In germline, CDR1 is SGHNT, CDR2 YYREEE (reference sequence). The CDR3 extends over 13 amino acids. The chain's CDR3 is CASSFSPSETQYF. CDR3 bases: TGTGCCAGCAGCTTTTCCCCCTCGGAGACCCAGTACTTC.

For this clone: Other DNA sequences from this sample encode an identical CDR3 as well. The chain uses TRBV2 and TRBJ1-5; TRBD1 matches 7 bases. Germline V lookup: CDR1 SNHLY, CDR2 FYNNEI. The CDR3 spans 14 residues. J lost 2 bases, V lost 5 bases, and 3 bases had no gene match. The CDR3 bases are TGTGCCAGCAGTCCTGACAGGGGCAATCAGCCCCAGCATTTT. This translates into CASSPDRGNQPQHF.

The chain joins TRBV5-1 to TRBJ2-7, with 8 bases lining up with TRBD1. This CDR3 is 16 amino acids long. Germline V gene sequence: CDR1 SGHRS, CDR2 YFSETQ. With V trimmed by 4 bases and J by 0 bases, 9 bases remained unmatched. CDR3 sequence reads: CASSPGQGGVSYEQYF. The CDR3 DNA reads TGCGCCAGCAGCCCTGGACAGGGAGGAGTCTCCTACGAGCAGTACTTC.

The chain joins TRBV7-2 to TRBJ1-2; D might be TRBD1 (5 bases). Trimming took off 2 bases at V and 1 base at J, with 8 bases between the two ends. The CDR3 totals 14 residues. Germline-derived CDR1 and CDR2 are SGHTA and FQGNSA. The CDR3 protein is CASSLLGVNYGYTF. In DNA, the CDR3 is TGTGCCAGCAGCTTACTAGGGGTTAACTATGGCTACACCTTC.

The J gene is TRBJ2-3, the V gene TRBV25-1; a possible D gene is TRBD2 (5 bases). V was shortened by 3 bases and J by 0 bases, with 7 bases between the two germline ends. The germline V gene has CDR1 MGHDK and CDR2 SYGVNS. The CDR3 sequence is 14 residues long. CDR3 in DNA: TGTGCCAGCAGTGAGCCGGGGAGCACAGATACGCAGTATTTT. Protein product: CASSEPGSTDTQYF.

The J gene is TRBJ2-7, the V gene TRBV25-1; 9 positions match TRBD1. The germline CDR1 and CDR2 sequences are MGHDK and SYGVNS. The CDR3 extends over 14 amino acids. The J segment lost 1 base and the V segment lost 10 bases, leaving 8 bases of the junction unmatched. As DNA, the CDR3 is TGTGCCACCTCAGGACAGGGGAGATCCTACGAGCAGTACTTC. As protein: CATSGQGRSYEQYF.

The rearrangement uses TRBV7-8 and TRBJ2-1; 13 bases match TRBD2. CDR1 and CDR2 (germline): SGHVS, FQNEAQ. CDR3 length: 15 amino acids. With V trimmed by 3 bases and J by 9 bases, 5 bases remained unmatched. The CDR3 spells CASSFWTSGSGEQFF. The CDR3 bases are TGTGCCAGCAGCTTTTGGACTAGCGGGAGCGGTGAGCAGTTCTTC.

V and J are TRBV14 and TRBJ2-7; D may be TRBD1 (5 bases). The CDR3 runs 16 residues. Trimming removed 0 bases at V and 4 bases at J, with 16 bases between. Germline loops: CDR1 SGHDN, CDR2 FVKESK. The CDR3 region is CASSQDGKGMGYEQYF. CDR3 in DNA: TGTGCCAGCAGCCAAGATGGGAAGGGGATGGGGTACGAGCAGTACTTC.

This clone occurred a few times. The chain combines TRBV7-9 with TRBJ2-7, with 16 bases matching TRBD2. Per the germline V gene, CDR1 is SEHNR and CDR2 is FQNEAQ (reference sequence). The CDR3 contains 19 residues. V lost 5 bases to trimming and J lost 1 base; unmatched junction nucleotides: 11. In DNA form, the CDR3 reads TGTGCCAGCAGCCCCTCCGGGACTAGCGGGAGGGCGGTATCCTACGAGCAGTACTTC. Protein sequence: CASSPSGTSGRAVSYEQYF.

The CDR3 DNA is TGCGCCAGCAGCTTAACTACCCTTAGCACAGATACGCAGTATTTT. This translates into CASSLTTLSTDTQYF. The chain is built from TRBV5-1 and TRBJ2-3, with D hard to call. The CDR3 has 15 residues. Germline loops: CDR1 SGHRS, CDR2 YFSETQ. Trimming pared 2 bases from V and 0 bases from J, leaving 10 bases between.